This T cell receptor (beta chain) was captured in a study of blood T cell repertoires in COVID-19. Study in general: Some COVID-19 samples were acute and others convalescent; all came from the United States, Italy and Spain. T cells, B-cell-depleted T cells, or PBMCs provided the cDNA or gDNA that served as material.

Source study methods: Researchers report that nucleated cell counts were estimated from reference gene primer amplification. The assay was immunoSEQ multiplex PCR, and TCRdb's table has in-frame clones only and misses some. Clonal size and the V and J genes are those of that table, whereas D and trimming came from the DNA. The sample contains around 200,000 clones, around 87% of which appear only once. Sequencing was performed on peripheral blood. This sequence originates from a man aged 35 to 55 with active or convalescent COVID-19.

Here the CDR3 reads CSVGTGEGYGYTF. The CDR3 coding sequence is TGCAGCGTTGGGACAGGGGAAGGTTATGGCTACACCTTC. The V gene is TRBV29-1, the J gene TRBJ1-2, with 9 bases lining up with TRBD1. Trimming took 4 bases from V and 5 from J; bases not matched to a gene: 5. Germline loops: CDR1 SQVTM, CDR2 ANQGSEA. CDR3 length: 13 residues.